This T cell receptor (beta chain) was captured by sequencing in a study of neurological immune-mediated disorders. Regarding time point: longitudinal time-point 1 (baseline). Stored at -80 C, 2 million PBMCs were the source of the unsorted libraries. Germline values: CDR1 KGHSH, CDR2 LQKENI. After removal of 3 bases from V and 6 bases from J, the junction contained 5 bases not matched to a gene. This CDR3 is built from 13 residues. TCRdb redid the calling of the 5' RACE reads with MiXCR, one entry per CDR3 protein. The sample carries around 71,000 distinct CDR3 sequences, 12% to 15% recorded once. The source is a female donor with HTLV-1-associated myelopathy (HAM/TSP). Sequencing used PBMCs. The chain couples TRBV18 to TRBJ2-7, with TRBD1 matching over 7 bases. The CDR3 loop reads CASSPTGWSEQYF. The CDR3 DNA sequence: TGTGCCAGCTCACCGACAGGGTGGAGCGAGCAGTACTTC. The entire variable domain, with the rest obtained from reference TRBV18 and TRBJ2-7, is as follows: NAGVMQNPRHLVRRRGQEARLRCSPMKGHSHVYWYRQLPEEGLKFMVYLQKENIIDESGMPKERFSAEFPKEGPSILRIQQVVRGDSAAYFCASSPTGWSEQYFGPGTRLTVT.